Described below is a single TCR beta chain sequence and its context. Its antigen is unknown. The same CDR3 also results from other DNA sequences found in this sample. These data come from a study of T cell responses to AZD1222 COVID-19 vaccine. About the research overall: Both about-4-week and about-12-week second-dose recipients were combined. Study outcomes and limitations: White British people made up most donors, females outnumbered males, and clonal diversity was possibly underestimated. The repertoires were collected only after the peak T cell response.

TCRdb's copy holds only in-frame clones and misses some; the assay was immunoSEQ multiplex PCR. The table lists about 130,000 clones, over 90% of them singletons. Sample: peripheral blood, taken on day 0 of AZD1222 vaccination. The TCR was taken from an adult in good health.

CDR3 amino acids: CASSVALNTEAFF. In nucleotides, the CDR3 is TGTGCCAGCAGCGTGGCACTAAACACTGAAGCTTTCTTT. The genes are TRBV9 and TRBJ1-1; D is unresolved. Germline CDR1 and CDR2: SGDLS and YYNGEE. The V gene lost 2 bases and the J gene lost 2 bases, with 7 bases spanning the gap. The CDR3 covers 13 residues.